The entry below gives a single TCR beta chain sequence along with its context. What it binds is unknown. This entry is derived from a study of STAT5B mutations in CD4+ large granular lymphocyte leukemia. Buffy coats from healthy blood donors served as controls. Study conclusions and caveats: 8/27 top patient clones versus 2/35 control clones were TRBV06-family. Without HLA matching, higher CD4+ than CD8+ T-LGLL clonality could reflect small sample size.

V lost 3 bases and J lost 2; bases outside the gene matches: 7. This CDR3 region has 15 residues. CDR1 is LGHNA, CDR2 YNFKEQ, per germline. In the authors' methods: The detection floor for productive clonotype frequency was 2.59 x 10-5. The protocol was immunoSEQ multiplex PCR, while the TCRdb copy is restricted to in-frame clones and leaves out a portion. That table gives V, J and clone size, and the DNA gave D and trimming. The sample includes roughly 30,000 clones, roughly three quarters of them seen just once. This sequence joins TRBV4-2 and TRBJ2-7; 7 bases match TRBD1. This receptor was obtained from a human donor in good health. The sample taken for sequencing was CD4+ T cells from blood buffy coats. For the CDR3, the DNA is TGTGCCAGCAGCCACCCGGGACAGAACGCCTACGAGCAGTACTTC. Translating it yields CASSHPGQNAYEQYF.